These 6 T cell receptor beta chains originate from one sample sequenced in a study of neurological immune-mediated disorders. MiXCR, applied by TCRdb to the 5' RACE reads, yields one record per CDR3 protein. The repertoire holds 60,000 to 75,000 distinct CDR3 sequences, with roughly 9.7% as singletons. Stated time point: longitudinal time-point 2. The material sequenced was PBMCs. The receptors stem from a man younger than 40 in good health.

This clonotype was seen at least ten times. The chain employs TRBV7-9 and TRBJ2-7; unclear D gene. The CDR3 consists of 11 residues. CDR1 and CDR2 from the germline V gene are SEHNR and FQNEAQ (reference sequence). Trimming cost V 9 bases and J 0 bases, with 6 bases left between them. CDR3: CARRSSYEQYF. The CDR3 nucleotides are TGTGCCAGAAGAAGCTCCTACGAGCAGTACTTC.

This clonotype was observed at least ten times. The chain recombines TRBV20-1 with TRBJ2-1, with unresolved D. Looked up from germline, CDR1 is DFQATT and CDR2 is SNEGSKA (reference sequence). Trimming cost V 2 bases and J 8 bases, with 4 bases left between them. The length of the CDR3 is 10 residues. DNA of the CDR3: TGCAGTGCTAGATCCGATGAGCAGTTCTTC. This translates into CSARSDEQFF.

This clonotype was counted ten times or more. The chain uses TRBV5-1 and TRBJ2-1; 8 bases are shared with TRBD2. The CDR3 covers 18 residues. J was trimmed by 2 bases and V by 0 bases; bases with no gene match: 10. Germline lookup yields CDR1 SGHRS and CDR2 YFSETQ. CDR3 region: CASSLVGAGALPYNEQFF. The DNA for the CDR3 is TGCGCCAGCAGCTTGGTCGGAGCGGGAGCCCTTCCCTACAATGAGCAGTTCTTC.

This clonotype was seen ten or more times. The V call is TRBV7-8, the J call TRBJ2-7; D is undetermined. The V gene lost 7 bases and the J gene lost 4 bases, with 17 bases spanning the gap. The CDR3 loop spans 14 amino acids. Germline V CDR1 and CDR2: SGHVS, FQNEAQ. CDR3 coding DNA: TGTGCCAGCACCCCCCTTCCCGGCGCGTACGAGCAGTACTTC. It is translated as CASTPLPGAYEQYF.

This clonotype was recorded many times. V is TRBV27 and J is TRBJ2-4; TRBD2 might be the D (5 bases). With 3 bases removed from V and 5 bases from J, the gap between germline ends came to 8 bases. Germline V gene sequence: CDR1 MNHEY, CDR2 SMNVEV (reference sequence). CDR3 size: 13 residues. CDR3 residues: CASSLAGENIQYF. CDR3 coding DNA: TGTGCCAGCAGTTTGGCCGGGGAAAACATTCAGTACTTC.

This clonotype was counted ten times or more. The V and J genes are TRBV5-4 and TRBJ2-1, with TRBD2 identical over 15 bases. With 0 bases clipped from V and 2 bases from J, the junction kept 0 bases outside the gene matches. Germline lookup yields CDR1 SGHNT and CDR2 YYREEE (reference sequence). This CDR3 is 17 amino acids long. For the CDR3, the DNA is TGTGCCAGCAGCTTGGGGACTAGCGGGAGGGCCTACAATGAGCAGTTCTTC. Protein sequence: CASSLGTSGRAYNEQFF.